The clone carrying this T cell receptor beta chain was seen more than once but under ten times. MiXCR, run by TCRdb on the reads, gives a single entry per CDR3 protein. Found here are around 230,000 distinct CDR3 sequences, about 5.9% of them singletons; the top ten hold 5.5% to 6.5%. V lost 4 bases, J lost 4 bases, and 13 bases lay in between. Germline CDR1 is WSHSY and CDR2 is SAAADI. The length of the CDR3 is 14 residues. This sample is part of a study of T cell repertoires in cytomegalovirus infection. Study details: Evidence of both CMV infection and a matching HLA type came from public TCR beta signatures.

The chain carries TRBV10-2 and TRBJ1-1, with D hard to call. The source material was PBMCs. The sequence was collected from a human donor in good health (CMV status not recorded). Some clones in this sample may be carry-over from other donors' samples. The CDR3 region is CASSGGTPGTEAFF. Here the CDR3 DNA reads TGCGCCAGCAGTGGAGGTACCCCGGGCACTGAAGCTTTCTTT.